These T cell receptor beta chains were read from a single sample in a study of blood T cell repertoires in COVID-19. Repertoires were generated with immunoSEQ multiplex PCR, while TCRdb's copy carries only in-frame clones and drops some. The profile shows tens of thousands of clones, 75% to 95% of them singletons. Sequencing input: peripheral blood. The origin of the receptors is a man between 60 and 70 years old with acute or convalescent COVID-19. The CDR3 runs from the conserved cysteine through the conserved F or W. Each record gives: CDR3 protein, V gene, D gene. A D gene is named only where the DNA matches it firmly.

CDR3aa: CASSMLQTQETQYF
v_gene: TRBV19
d_gene: -

CDR3aa: CASSLEGVNQPQHF
v_gene: TRBV5-4
d_gene: -

CDR3aa: CASSLEGSRYEQYF
v_gene: TRBV28
d_gene: -

CDR3aa: CAWAVDLGNTIYF
v_gene: TRBV30
d_gene: -

CDR3aa: CASSVVPVRDTEAFF
v_gene: TRBV9
d_gene: -

CDR3aa: CASTEDRPASTDTQYF
v_gene: TRBV2
d_gene: -

CDR3aa: CASSDSNKVGQGWAGELFF
v_gene: TRBV6-4
d_gene: TRBD1

CDR3aa: CAWSASHTQYF
v_gene: TRBV30
d_gene: -

CDR3aa: CASRSDGGFNQPQHF
v_gene: TRBV28
d_gene: -

CDR3aa: CTSSAGLAKDEQYF
v_gene: TRBV4-2
d_gene: TRBD2

CDR3aa: CATSGKTGGVTEAFF
v_gene: TRBV24-1
d_gene: TRBD1

CDR3aa: CASSVGTGHGQPQHF
v_gene: TRBV9
d_gene: -

CDR3aa: CASSYLAGTGGYEQYF
v_gene: TRBV6-2/TRBV6-3
d_gene: TRBD1

CDR3aa: CASSFNGYSGNTIYF
v_gene: TRBV28
d_gene: -